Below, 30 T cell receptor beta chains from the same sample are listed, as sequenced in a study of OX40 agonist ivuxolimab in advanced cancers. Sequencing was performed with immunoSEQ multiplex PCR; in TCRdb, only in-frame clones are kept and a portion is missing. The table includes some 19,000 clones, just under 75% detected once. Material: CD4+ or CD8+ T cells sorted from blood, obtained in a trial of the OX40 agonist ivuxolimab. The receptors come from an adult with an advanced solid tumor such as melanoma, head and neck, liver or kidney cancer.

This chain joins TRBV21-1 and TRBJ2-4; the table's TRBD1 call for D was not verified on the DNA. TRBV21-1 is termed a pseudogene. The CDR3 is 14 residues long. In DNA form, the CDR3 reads TGTGCCAGCAGCAAACAGGCTACCAAAAACATTCAGTACTTC. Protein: CASSKQATKNIQYF.

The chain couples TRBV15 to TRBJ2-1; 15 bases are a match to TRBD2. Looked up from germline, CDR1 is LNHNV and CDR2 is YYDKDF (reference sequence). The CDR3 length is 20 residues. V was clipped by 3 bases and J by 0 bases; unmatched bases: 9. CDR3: CATSRDRGLAGGNSYNEQFF. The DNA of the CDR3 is TGTGCCACCAGCAGGGACAGGGGACTAGCGGGGGGAAACTCCTACAATGAGCAGTTCTTC.

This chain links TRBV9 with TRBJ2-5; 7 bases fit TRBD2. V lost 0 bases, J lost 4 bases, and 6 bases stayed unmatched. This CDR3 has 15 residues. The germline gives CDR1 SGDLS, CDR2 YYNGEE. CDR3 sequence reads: CASSVGGGSGETQYF. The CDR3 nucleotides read TGTGCCAGCAGCGTAGGGGGAGGGTCGGGAGAGACCCAGTACTTC.

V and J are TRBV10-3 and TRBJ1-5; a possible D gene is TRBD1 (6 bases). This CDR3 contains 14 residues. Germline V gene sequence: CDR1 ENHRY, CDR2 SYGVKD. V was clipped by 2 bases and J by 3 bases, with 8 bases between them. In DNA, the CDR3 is TGTGCCATCAGTGAGAGGACAGTCAATCAGCCCCAGCATTTT. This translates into CAISERTVNQPQHF.

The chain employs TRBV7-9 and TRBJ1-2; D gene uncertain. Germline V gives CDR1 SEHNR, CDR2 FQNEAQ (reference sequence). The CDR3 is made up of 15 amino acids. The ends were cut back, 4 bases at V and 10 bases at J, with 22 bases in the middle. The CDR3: CASSSLGSSLPDYTF. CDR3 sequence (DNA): TGTGCCAGCAGCTCCCTGGGGTCCAGCCTGCCAGACTACACCTTC.

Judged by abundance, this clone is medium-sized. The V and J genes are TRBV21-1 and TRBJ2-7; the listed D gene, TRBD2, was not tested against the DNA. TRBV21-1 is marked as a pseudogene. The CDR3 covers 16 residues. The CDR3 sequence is CASSQRGGLHFYEQYF. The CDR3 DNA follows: TGTGCCAGCAGCCAAAGGGGGGGCCTACACTTCTACGAGCAGTACTTC.

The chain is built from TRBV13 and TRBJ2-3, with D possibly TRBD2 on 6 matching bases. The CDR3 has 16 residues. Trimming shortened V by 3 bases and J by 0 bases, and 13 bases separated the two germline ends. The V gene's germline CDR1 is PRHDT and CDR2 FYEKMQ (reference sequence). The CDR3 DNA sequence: TGTGCCAGCAGCTTGGGAGAAGGGACTAGCACAGATACGCAGTATTTT. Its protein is CASSLGEGTSTDTQYF.

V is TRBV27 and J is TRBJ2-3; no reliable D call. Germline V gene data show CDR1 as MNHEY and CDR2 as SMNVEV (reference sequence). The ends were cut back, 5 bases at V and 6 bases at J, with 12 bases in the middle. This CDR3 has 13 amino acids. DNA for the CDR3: TGTGCCAGCAGTCTGGTAAGCCTGGATACGCAGTATTTT. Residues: CASSLVSLDTQYF.

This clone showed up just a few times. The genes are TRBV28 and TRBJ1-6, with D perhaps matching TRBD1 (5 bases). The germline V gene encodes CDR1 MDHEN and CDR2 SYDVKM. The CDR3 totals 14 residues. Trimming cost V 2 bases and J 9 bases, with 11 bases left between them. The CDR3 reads CASSLRAGSSPLHF. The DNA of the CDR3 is TGTGCCAGCAGTTTAAGGGCAGGGAGTTCACCCCTCCACTTT.

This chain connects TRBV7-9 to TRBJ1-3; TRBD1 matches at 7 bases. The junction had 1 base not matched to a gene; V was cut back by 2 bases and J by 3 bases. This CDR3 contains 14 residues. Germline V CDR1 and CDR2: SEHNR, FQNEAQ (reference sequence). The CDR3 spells CASSLNRGGNTIYF. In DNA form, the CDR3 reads TGTGCCAGCAGCTTAAACAGGGGTGGAAACACCATATATTTT.

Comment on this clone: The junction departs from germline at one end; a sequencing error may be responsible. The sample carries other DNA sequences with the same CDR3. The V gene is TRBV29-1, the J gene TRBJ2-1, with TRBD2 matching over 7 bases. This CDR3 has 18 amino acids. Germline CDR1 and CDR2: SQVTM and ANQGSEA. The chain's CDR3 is CRVDGGGGAGGSYNEQFF. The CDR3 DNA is TGCAGGGTTGATGGTGGGGGAGGGGCAGGAGGTTCCTACAATGAGCAGTTCTTC.

The CDR3 sequence is CASSSPGLNTEAFF. The CDR3 DNA sequence: TGTGCCAGCAGTTCCCCAGGCTTGAACACTGAAGCTTTCTTT. The rearrangement joins TRBV28 to TRBJ1-1; D ambiguous. Germline CDR1 reads MDHEN; CDR2 reads SYDVKM. V lost 4 bases to trimming and J lost 0 bases, with 9 bases between them. The CDR3 length is 14 residues.

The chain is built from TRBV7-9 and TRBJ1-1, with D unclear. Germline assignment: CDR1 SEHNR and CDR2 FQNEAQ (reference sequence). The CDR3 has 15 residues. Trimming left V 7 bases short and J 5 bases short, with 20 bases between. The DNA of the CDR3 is TGTGCCAGCACCCCACAGCCCGCTTCGGATACTGAAGCTTTCTTT. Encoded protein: CASTPQPASDTEAFF.

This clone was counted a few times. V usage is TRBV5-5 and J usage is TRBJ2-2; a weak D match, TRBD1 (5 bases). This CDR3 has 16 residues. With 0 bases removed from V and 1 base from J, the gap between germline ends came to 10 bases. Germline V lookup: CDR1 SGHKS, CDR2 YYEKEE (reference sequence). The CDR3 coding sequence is TGTGCCAGCAGCTTGGTTGGGGCCCAGAACACCGGGGAGCTGTTTTTT. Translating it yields CASSLVGAQNTGELFF.

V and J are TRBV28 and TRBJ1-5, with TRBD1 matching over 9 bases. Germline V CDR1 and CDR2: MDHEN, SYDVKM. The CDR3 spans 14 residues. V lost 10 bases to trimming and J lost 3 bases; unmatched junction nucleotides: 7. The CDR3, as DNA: TGTGCCACCGGACAGGGGATGTTCAATCAGCCCCAGCATTTT. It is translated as CATGQGMFNQPQHF.

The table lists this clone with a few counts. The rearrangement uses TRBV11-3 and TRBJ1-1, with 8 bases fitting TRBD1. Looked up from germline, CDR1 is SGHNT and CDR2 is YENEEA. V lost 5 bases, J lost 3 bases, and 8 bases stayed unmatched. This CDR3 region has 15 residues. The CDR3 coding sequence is TGTGCCAGCAGCCCCCGACAGGGGTTGGACACTGAAGCTTTCTTT. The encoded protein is CASSPRQGLDTEAFF.

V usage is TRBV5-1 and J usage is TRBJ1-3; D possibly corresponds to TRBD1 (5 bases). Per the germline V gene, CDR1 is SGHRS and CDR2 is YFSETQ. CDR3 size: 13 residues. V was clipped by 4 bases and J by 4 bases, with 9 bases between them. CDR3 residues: CASSLDIGNTIYF. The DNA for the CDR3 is TGCGCCAGCAGCCTGGACATAGGAAACACCATATATTTT.

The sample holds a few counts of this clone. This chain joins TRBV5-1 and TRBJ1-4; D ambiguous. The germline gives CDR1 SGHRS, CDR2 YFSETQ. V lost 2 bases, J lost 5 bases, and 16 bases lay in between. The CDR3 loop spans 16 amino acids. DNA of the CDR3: TGCGCCAGCAGCTTAAAGGGATTGGGAGCCAATGAAAAACTGTTTTTT. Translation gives CASSLKGLGANEKLFF. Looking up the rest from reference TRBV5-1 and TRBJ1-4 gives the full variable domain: KAGVTQTPRYLIKTRGQQVTLSCSPISGHRSVSWYQQTPGQGLQFLFEYFSETQRNKGNFPGRFSGRQFSNSRSEMNVSTLELGDSALYLCASSLKGLGANEKLFFGSGTQLSVL.

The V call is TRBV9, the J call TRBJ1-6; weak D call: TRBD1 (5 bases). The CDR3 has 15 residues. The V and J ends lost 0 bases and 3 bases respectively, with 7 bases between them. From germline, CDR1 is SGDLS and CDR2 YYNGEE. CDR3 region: CASSVGQSYNSPLHF. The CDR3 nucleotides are TGTGCCAGCAGCGTAGGACAGAGCTATAATTCACCCCTCCACTTT.

CDR3 sequence (DNA): TGTGCCAGCAGCTTGCTGGCGGGGGGTGGGGAGACCCAGTACTTC. Amino acids: CASSLLAGGGETQYF. J is TRBJ2-5 and V is TRBV5-4; 8 bases align to TRBD2. The CDR3 contains 15 residues. The germline V gene has CDR1 SGHNT and CDR2 YYREEE (reference sequence). V lost 1 base, J lost 5 bases, and 7 bases stayed unmatched.

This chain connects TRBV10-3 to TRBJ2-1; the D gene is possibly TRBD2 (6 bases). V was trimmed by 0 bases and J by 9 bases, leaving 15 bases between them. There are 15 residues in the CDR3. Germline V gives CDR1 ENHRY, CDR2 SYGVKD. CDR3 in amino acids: CAISESLGLRSEQFF. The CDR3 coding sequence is TGTGCCATCAGTGAGTCGTTGGGACTCCGGAGTGAGCAGTTCTTC.

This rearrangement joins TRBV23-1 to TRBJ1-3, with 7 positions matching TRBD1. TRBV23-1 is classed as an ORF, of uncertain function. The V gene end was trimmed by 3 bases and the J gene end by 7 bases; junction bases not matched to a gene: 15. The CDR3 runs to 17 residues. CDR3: CASSHPDRHPRRNTIYF. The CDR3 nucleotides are TGCGCCAGCAGTCATCCGGACAGGCATCCACGCCGGAACACCATATATTTT.

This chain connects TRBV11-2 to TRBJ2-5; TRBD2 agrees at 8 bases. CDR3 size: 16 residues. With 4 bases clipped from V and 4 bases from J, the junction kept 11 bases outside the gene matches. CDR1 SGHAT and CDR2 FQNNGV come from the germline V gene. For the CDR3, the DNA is TGTGCCAGCAGCTCCCAGGGCGGGGGGCTGGGAGAGACCCAGTACTTC. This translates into CASSSQGGGLGETQYF.

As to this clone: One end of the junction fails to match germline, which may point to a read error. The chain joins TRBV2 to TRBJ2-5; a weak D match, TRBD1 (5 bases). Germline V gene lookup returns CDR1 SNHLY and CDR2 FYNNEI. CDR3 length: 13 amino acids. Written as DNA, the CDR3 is TGTGCCGGCAGTACAGGCAGGAGTAAGACCCAGTACTTC. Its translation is CAGSTGRSKTQYF.

CDR3 amino acids: CASSSSGTATSLTEAFF. Written as DNA, the CDR3 is TGTGCCAGCAGTTCCTCCGGGACAGCGACCTCGTTGACTGAAGCTTTCTTT. This chain uses TRBV28 with TRBJ1-1, with TRBD1 matching over 7 bases. This CDR3 has 17 amino acids. V lost 4 bases, J lost 5 bases, and 16 bases stayed unmatched. Per the germline V gene, CDR1 is MDHEN and CDR2 is SYDVKM.

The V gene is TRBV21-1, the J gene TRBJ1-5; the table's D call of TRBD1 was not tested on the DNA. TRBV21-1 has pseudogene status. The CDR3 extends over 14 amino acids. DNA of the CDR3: TGTGCCAGCAGCCCCGACAGGGAAAGTCAGCCCCAGCATTTT. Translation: CASSPDRESQPQHF.

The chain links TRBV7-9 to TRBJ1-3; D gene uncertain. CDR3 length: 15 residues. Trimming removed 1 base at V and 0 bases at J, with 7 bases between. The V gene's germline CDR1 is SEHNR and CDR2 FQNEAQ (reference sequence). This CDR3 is CASSLGPVSGNTIYF. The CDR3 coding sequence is TGTGCCAGCAGCTTAGGTCCGGTCTCTGGAAACACCATATATTTT.

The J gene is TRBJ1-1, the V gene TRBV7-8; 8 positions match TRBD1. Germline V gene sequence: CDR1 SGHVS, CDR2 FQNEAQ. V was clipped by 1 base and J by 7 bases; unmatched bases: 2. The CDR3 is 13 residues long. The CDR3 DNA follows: TGTGCCAGCAGCTTAGGGGGACAGGATGAAGCTTTCTTT. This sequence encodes CASSLGGQDEAFF.

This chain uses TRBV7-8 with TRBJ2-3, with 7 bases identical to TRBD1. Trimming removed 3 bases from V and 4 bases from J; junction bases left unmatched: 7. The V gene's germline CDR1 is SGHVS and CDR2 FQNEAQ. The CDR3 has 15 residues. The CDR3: CASSFATGNSDTQYF. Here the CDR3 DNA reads TGTGCCAGCAGCTTCGCGACAGGGAATTCAGATACGCAGTATTTT. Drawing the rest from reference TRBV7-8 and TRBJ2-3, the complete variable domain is GAGVSQSPRYKVAKRGQDVALRCDPISGHVSLFWYQQALGQGPEFLTYFQNEAQLDKSGLPSDRFFAERPEGSVSTLKIQRTQQEDSAVYLCASSFATGNSDTQYFGPGTRLTVL.

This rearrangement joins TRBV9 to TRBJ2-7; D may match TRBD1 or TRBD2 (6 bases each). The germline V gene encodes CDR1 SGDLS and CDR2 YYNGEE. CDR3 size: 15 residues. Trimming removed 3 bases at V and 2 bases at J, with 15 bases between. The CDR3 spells CASSASGGFTYEQYF. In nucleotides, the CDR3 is TGTGCCAGCAGCGCCTCCGGGGGCTTTACCTACGAGCAGTACTTC.